Reported below is one TCR beta chain. No antigen is known for it. The CDR3 has 16 amino acids. Trimming at V came to 4 bases and at J to 14 bases, leaving 20 bases not matched to a gene. The entry originates in a study of CD8 T cells in ankylosing spondylitis. Study-wide results and limits: Enrichment of disease-linked clones was reportedly significant in matched ankylosing spondylitis synovial fluid.

Making use of molecular barcodes, quantitative 5'-RACE generated TCR beta libraries. TCRdb recomputed calls from the 5' RACE reads with MiXCR, one row per CDR3 protein. The sample shows about 360,000 distinct CDR3 sequences, approximately 22% of them seen only once. The specimen sequenced was blood, either unsorted or a sorted T cell fraction (not recorded which). The TCR was taken from a male donor with ankylosing spondylitis or in good health (not recorded which). The chain carries TRBV12-3 or TRBV12-4 and TRBJ2-4, with 7 bases lining up with TRBD1. This CDR3 reads CASSSTGQASGEIKYF. The CDR3 DNA is TGTGCCAGCAGTTCAACAGGACAGGCCTCAGGGGAGATCAAGTACTTC.